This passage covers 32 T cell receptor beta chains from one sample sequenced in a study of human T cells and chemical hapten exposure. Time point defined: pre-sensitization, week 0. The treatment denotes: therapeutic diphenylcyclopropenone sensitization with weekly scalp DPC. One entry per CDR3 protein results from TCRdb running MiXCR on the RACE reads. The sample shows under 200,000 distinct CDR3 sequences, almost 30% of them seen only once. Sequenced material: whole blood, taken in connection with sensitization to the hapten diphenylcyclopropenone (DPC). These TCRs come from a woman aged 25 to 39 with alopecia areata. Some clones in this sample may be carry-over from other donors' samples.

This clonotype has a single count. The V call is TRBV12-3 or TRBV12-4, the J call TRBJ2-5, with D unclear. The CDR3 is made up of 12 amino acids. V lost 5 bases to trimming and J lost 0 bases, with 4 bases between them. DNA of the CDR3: TGTGCCAGCAGTCCAGACCAAGAGACCCAGTACTTC. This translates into CASSPDQETQYF.

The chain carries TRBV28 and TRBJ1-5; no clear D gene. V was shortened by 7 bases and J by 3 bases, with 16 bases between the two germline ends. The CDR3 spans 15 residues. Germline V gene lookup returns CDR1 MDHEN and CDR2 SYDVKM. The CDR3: CASTSPSGYNQPQHF. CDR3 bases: TGTGCCAGCACCTCCCCGTCGGGGTACAATCAGCCCCAGCATTTT. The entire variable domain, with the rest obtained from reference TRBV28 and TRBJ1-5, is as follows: DVKVTQSSRYLVKRTGEKVFLECVQDMDHENMFWYRQDPGLGLRLIYFSYDVKMKEKGDIPEGYSVSREKKERFSLILESASTNQTSMYLCASTSPSGYNQPQHFGDGTRLSIL.

Here the CDR3 reads CASSQVTREQFF. CDR3 sequence (DNA): TGCGCCAGCAGCCAAGTCACCCGGGAGCAGTTCTTC. This chain connects TRBV4-1 to TRBJ2-1; D is unclear. This CDR3 is 12 amino acids long. Germline V gene sequence: CDR1 MGHRA, CDR2 YSYEKL. Trimming removed 1 base at V and 10 bases at J, with 8 bases between.

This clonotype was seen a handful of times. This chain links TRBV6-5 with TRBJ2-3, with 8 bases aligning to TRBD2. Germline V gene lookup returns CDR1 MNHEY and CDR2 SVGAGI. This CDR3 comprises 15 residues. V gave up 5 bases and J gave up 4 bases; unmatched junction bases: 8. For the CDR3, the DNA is TGTGCCAGCAGTAGTCCGGGGGGGGGAGCAGATACGCAGTATTTT. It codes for CASSSPGGGADTQYF.

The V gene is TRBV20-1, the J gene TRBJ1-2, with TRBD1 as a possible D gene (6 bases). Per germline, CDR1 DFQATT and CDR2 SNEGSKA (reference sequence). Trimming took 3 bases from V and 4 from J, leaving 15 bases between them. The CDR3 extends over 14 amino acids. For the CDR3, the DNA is TGCAGTGCTAGTATTGGGGGCGCCTTCTATGGCTACACCTTC. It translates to CSASIGGAFYGYTF.

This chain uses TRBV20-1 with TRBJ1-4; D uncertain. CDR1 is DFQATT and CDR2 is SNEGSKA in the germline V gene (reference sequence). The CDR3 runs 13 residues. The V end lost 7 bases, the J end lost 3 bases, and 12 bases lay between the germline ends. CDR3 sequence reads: CSVGRAPNEKLFF. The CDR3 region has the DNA TGCAGTGTCGGCCGGGCCCCTAATGAAAAACTGTTTTTT.

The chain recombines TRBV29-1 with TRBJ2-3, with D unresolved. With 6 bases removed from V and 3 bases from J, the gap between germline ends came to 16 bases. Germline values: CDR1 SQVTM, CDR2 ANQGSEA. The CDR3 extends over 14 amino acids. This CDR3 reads CSVAPGQITDTQYF. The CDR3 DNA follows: TGCAGCGTCGCTCCCGGGCAGATTACAGATACGCAGTATTTT.

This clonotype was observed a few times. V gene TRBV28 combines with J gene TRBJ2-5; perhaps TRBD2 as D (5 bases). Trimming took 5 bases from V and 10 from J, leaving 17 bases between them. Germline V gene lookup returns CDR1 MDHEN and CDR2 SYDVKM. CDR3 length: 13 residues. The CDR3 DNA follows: TGTGCCAGCAGTACAACACCTCGGGATCTCCAGTACTTC. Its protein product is CASSTTPRDLQYF.

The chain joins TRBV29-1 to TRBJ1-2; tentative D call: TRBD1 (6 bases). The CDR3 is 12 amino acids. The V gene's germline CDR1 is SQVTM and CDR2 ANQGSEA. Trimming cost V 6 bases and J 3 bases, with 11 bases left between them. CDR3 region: CSVEGGYYGYTF. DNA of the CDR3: TGCAGCGTGGAGGGGGGATACTATGGCTACACCTTC.

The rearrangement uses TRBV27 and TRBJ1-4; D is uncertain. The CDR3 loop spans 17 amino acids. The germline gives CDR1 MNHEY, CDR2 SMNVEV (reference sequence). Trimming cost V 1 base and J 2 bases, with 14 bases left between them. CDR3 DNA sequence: TGTGCCAGCAGTTTATTTGCCGGGGAGGACACTAATGAAAAACTGTTTTTT. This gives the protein CASSLFAGEDTNEKLFF.

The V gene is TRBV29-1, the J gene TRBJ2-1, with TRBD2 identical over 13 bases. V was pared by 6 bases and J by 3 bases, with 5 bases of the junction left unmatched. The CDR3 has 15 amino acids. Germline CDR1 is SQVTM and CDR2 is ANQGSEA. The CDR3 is CSVGLAGAFYNEQFF. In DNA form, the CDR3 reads TGCAGCGTCGGACTAGCGGGGGCCTTCTACAATGAGCAGTTCTTC.

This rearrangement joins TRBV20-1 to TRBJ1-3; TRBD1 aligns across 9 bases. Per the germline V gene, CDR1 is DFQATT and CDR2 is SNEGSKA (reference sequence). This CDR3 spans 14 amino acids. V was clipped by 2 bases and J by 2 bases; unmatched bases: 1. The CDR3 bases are TGCAGTGCTAGAACAGGGGGCACTGGAAACACCATATATTTT. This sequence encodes CSARTGGTGNTIYF.

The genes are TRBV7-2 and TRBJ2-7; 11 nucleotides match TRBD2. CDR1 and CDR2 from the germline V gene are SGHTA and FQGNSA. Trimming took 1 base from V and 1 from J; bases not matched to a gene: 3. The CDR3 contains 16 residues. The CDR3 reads CASSLVSGGASYEQYF. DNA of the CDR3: TGTGCCAGCAGCTTAGTTAGCGGGGGGGCATCCTACGAGCAGTACTTC.

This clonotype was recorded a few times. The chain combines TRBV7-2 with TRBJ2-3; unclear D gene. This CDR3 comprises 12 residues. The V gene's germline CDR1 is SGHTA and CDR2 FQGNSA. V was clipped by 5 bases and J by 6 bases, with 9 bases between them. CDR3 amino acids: CASSPRVDTQYF. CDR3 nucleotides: TGTGCCAGCAGCCCCAGAGTGGATACGCAGTATTTT.

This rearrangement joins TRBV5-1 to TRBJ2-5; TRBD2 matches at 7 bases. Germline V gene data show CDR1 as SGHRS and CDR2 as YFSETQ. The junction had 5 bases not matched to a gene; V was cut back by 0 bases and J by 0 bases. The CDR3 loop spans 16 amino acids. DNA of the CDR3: TGCGCCAGCAGCTTGGGACTAGCAGCGTACCAAGAGACCCAGTACTTC. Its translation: CASSLGLAAYQETQYF.

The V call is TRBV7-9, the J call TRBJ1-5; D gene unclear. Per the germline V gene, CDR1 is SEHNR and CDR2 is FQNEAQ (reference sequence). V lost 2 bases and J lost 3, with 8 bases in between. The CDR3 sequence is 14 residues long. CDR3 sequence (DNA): TGTGCCAGCAGCTTACCAGAGCCCAATCAGCCCCAGCATTTT. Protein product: CASSLPEPNQPQHF.

CDR3 sequence: CAISEQPQEQFF. The CDR3 DNA is TGTGCCATCAGTGAGCAGCCCCAAGAGCAGTTCTTC. The genes are TRBV10-3 and TRBJ2-1, with unresolved D. The CDR3 is made up of 12 amino acids. In germline, CDR1 is ENHRY, CDR2 SYGVKD. V lost 2 bases, J lost 10 bases, and 9 bases lay in between.

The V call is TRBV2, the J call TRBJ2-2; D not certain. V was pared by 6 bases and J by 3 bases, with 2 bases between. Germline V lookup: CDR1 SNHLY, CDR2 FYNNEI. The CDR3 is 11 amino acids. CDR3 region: CASRHTGELFF. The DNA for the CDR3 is TGTGCCAGCAGACACACCGGGGAGCTGTTTTTT. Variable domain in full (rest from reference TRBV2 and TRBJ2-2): EPEVTQTPSHQVTQMGQEVILRCVPISNHLYFYWYRQILGQKVEFLVSFYNNEISEKSEIFDDQFSVERPDGSNFTLKIRSTKLEDSAMYFCASRHTGELFFGEGSRLTVL.

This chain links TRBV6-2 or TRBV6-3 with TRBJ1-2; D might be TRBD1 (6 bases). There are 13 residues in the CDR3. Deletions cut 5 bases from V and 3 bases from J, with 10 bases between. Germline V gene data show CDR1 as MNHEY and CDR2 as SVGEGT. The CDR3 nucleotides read TGTGCCAGCAGTATCCGACAGGACTATGGCTACACCTTC. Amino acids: CASSIRQDYGYTF.

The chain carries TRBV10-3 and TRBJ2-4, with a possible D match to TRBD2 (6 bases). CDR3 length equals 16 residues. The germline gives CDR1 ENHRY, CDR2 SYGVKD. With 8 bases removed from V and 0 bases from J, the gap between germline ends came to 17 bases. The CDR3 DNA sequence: TGTGCCATCTCTCCGGGGCCGGGACTAGCCAAAAACATTCAGTACTTC. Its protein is CAISPGPGLAKNIQYF.

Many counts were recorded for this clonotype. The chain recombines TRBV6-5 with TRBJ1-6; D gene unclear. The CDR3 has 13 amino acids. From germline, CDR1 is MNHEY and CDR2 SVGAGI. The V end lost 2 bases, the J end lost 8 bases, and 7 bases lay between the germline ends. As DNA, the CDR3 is TGTGCCAGCAGTTACGGGGTCGATTCACCCCTCCACTTT. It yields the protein CASSYGVDSPLHF.

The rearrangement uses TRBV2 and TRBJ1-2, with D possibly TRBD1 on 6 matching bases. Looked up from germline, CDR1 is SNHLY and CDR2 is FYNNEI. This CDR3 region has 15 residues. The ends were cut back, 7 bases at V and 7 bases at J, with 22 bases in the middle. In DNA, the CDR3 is TGTGCCAGCAAAGGGGGGGCAGCCGTTTTAACTGGCTACACCTTC. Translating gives CASKGGAAVLTGYTF.

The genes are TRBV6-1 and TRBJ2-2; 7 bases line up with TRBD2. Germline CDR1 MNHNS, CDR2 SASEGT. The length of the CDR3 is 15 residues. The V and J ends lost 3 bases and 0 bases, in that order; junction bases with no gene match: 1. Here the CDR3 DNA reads TGTGCCAGCAGTGAGGGGGGGTCGAACACCGGGGAGCTGTTTTTT. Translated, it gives CASSEGGSNTGELFF.

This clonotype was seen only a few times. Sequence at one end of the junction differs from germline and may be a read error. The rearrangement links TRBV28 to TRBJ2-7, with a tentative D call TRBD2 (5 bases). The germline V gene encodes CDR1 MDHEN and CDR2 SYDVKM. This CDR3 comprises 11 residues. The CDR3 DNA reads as TGTGCCAGCAGTTTAGCGAGGAGGCTAGACTTC. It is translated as CASSLARRLDF.

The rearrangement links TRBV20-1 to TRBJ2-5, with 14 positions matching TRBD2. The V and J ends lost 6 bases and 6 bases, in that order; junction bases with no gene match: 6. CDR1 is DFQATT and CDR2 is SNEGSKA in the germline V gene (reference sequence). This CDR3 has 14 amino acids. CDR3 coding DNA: TGCAGTGCAGGGGGACTAGCGGGAGTAAAGACCCAGTACTTC. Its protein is CSAGGLAGVKTQYF.

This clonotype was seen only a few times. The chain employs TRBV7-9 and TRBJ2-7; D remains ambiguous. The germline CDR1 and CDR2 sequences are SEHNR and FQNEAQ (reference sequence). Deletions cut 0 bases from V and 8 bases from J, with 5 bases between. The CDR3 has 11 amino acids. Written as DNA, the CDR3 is TGTGCCAGCAGCTTAGCCGGACAGCAGTACTTC. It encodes CASSLAGQQYF.

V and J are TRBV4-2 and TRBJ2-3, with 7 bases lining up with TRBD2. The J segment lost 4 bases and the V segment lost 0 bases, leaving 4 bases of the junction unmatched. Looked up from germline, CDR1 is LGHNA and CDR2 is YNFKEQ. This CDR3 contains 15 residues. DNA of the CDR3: TGTGCCAGCAGCCAAGAAAGCGGGATTGCAGATACGCAGTATTTT. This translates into CASSQESGIADTQYF.

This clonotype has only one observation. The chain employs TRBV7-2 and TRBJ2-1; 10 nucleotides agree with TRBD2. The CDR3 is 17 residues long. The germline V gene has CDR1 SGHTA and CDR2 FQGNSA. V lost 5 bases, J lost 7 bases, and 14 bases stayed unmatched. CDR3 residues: CASSPQRALAGKNEQFF. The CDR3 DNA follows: TGTGCCAGCAGCCCCCAGAGGGCACTAGCGGGGAAAAATGAGCAGTTCTTC. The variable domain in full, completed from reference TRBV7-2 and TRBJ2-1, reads GAGVSQSPSNKVTEKGKDVELRCDPISGHTALYWYRQSLGQGLEFLIYFQGNSAPDKSGLPSDRFSAERTGGSVSTLTIQRTQQEDSAVYLCASSPQRALAGKNEQFFGPGTRLTVL.

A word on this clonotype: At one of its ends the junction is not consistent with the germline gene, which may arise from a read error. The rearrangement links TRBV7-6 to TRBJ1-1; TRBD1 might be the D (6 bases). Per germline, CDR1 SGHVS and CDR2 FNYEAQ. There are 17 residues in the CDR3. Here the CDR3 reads CASGLASTGSPNTEAFF. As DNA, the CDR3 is TGTGCCAGCGGCTTAGCGAGCACAGGGAGCCCCAACACTGAAGCTTTCTTT.

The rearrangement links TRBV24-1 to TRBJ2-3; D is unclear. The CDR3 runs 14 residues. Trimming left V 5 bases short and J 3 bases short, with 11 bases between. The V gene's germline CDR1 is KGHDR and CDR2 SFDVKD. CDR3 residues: CATSGVDLTDTQYF. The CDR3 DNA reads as TGTGCCACCAGTGGGGTGGATTTGACAGATACGCAGTATTTT.

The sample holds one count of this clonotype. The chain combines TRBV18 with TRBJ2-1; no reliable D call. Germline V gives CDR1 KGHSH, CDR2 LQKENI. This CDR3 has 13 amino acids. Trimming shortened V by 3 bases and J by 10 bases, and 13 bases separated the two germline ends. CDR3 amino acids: CASSPPTRAEQFF. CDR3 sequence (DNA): TGTGCCAGCTCACCCCCTACCCGGGCCGAGCAGTTCTTC.

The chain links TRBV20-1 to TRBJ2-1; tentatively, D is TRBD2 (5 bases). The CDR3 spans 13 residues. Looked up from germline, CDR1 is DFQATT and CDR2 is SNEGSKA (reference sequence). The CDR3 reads CIIRDPYYNEQFF. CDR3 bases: TGCATAATACGGGATCCTTATTACAATGAGCAGTTCTTC.